This T cell receptor beta chain was captured in a study of a mutant IDH1 vaccine in newly diagnosed glioma. Some clones are missing from TCRdb's copy, which holds only in-frame ones; the method was immunoSEQ multiplex PCR. The repertoire includes 50,000 to 70,000 clones, 82% of them detected once, and about 3.1% sits in the top ten. On this clone: Its antigen remains unknown.

CDR3 length: 14 amino acids. From germline, CDR1 is SGHDT and CDR2 YYEEEE. The J segment lost 12 bases and the V segment lost 4 bases, leaving 13 bases of the junction unmatched. Time point in this sample: week 5, during vaccination. In every dose of vaccine, 300 ug of mutant IDH1 20-mer peptide was given alongside topical imiquimod. Sample: PBMCs, taken from a glioma patient whose treatment included an IDH1 peptide vaccine. The rearrangement links TRBV5-6 to TRBJ2-1, with TRBD2 matching 7 bases. This sequence originates from a woman between 18 and 29 years old with glioma. Some clones in this sample may be carry-over from other donors' samples. The CDR3, as DNA: TGTGCCAGCAGCCAAACTTCGACTAGCTACTTGCAGTTCTTC. This translates into CASSQTSTSYLQFF.